The following is a TCR beta chain sequence with its context. The entry originates in a study of blood T cell repertoires in COVID-19. TCRdb's table, derived via immunoSEQ multiplex PCR, lists solely in-frame clones and lacks some. The data contain 75,000 to 95,000 clones, more than 70% of them singletons. The CDR3 runs to 14 residues. In germline, CDR1 is MNHEY, CDR2 SVGEGT. J gave up 12 bases and V 0 bases, and 7 bases lay outside the gene matches. The sample taken for sequencing was peripheral blood. The TCR comes from an elderly woman with acute or convalescent COVID-19. The chain links TRBV6-2 or TRBV6-3 to TRBJ2-4, with 8 bases matching TRBD1. CDR3 coding DNA: TGTGCCAGCAGTTACTCCGGGACAGGTCGGACTCAGTACTTC. It translates to CASSYSGTGRTQYF.